This TCR beta chain was captured by sequencing in a study of blood T cell repertoires in COVID-19 (dated by TCRdb to about 2020). Study-wide context: Collaborator samples came from the United States, Italy and Spain and covered acute and convalescent phases of COVID-19. Samples were obtained from the ongoing ImmuneRACE study (first 160 participants) and from some 1,300 subjects provided by 6 global collaborators. The prospective study material was composed of cDNA or gDNA derived from T cells, B-cell-depleted T cells, or PBMCs. Sample metadata almost always included a de-identified subject ID, COVID-19 status, age in years and sex. A freely available public database, intended as a resource for researchers studying the immune response to SARS-CoV-2, is where the repertoires were released. Where available, HLA class I and class II types were obtained from metadata supplied by the sample provider rather than from assay-based typing. Deeply sampled blood TCRbeta repertoires from subjects exposed to, actively infected with, or recovered from COVID-19 were included in the dataset. General conclusions and limits of the study: The amount of clinical and demographic metadata varied by source and participant and was provided uncurated.

Note on this clone: No antigen is known for it. Base-call qualities are not available, and no considerably larger clone is one nucleotide away.

The CDR3 starts with the cysteine, ends with the phenylalanine, and has 15 residues. The entry retains the CDR3 DNA only, 45 bases that are in frame from base 1. Trimming accounts for 3 bases at V and 5 bases at J, while the number of junction bases matched to no gene is 7. Looking up the germline V gene yields CDR1 SGHTA and CDR2 FQGTGA. Collaborating institutions collected whole blood in K2EDTA tubes following their own protocols. Collaborator samples were shipped for TCRbeta analysis as frozen whole blood, isolated PBMCs, or DNA extracted from either sample type. TCRbeta CDR3 regions were amplified from genomic DNA using the immunoSEQ Assay, a bias-controlled multiplex PCR. As for the original processing: Within the assay, amplification of reference gene primers was used to estimate how many nucleated cells each sample contained. Sequence reads were collapsed and filtered to measure the absolute abundance of every unique TCRbeta CDR3 rearrangement. For each sample, productive Simpson clonality was calculated as the square root of Simpson's diversity index across productive rearrangements. TCRdb mirrors the immuneACCESS table, restricted to in-frame sequences. Some clones are absent from its copies; in checked studies, under half trace to an unresolved V gene, and the reason for the others is unknown. V and J calls and clone size are given by that table; D and trimming were obtained from the DNA. A total of 150,000 to 200,000 clones appear in this sample, approximately 89% of them only once. The top ten clones comprise roughly 3% of the sample.

This receptor was obtained from a man in his sixties or seventies with acute or convalescent COVID-19. Input material: peripheral blood. The chain links TRBV7-3 with TRBJ2-1; 7 central nucleotides agree with TRBD1. The sequenced DNA: TGTGCCAGCAGCTTCCGACAGGGAAGCGACAATGAGCAGTTCTTC. This yields the protein CASSFRQGSDNEQFF.